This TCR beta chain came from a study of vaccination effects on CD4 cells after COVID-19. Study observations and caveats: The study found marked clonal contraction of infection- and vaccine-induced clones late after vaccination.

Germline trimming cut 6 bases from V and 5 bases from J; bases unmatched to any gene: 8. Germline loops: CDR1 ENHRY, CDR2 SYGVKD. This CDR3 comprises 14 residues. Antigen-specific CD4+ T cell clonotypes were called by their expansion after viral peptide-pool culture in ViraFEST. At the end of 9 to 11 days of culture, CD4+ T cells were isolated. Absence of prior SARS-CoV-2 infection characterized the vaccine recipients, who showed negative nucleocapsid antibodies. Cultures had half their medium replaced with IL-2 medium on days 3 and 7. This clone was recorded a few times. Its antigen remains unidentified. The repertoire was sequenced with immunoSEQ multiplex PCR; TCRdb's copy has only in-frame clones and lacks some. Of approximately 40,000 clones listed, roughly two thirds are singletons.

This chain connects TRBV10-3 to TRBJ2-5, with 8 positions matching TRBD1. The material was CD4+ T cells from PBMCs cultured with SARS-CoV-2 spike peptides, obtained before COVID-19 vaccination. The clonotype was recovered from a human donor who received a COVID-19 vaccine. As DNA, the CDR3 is TGTGCCATCAGACCTACGGACAGGGAGGAGACCCAGTACTTC. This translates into CAIRPTDREETQYF.